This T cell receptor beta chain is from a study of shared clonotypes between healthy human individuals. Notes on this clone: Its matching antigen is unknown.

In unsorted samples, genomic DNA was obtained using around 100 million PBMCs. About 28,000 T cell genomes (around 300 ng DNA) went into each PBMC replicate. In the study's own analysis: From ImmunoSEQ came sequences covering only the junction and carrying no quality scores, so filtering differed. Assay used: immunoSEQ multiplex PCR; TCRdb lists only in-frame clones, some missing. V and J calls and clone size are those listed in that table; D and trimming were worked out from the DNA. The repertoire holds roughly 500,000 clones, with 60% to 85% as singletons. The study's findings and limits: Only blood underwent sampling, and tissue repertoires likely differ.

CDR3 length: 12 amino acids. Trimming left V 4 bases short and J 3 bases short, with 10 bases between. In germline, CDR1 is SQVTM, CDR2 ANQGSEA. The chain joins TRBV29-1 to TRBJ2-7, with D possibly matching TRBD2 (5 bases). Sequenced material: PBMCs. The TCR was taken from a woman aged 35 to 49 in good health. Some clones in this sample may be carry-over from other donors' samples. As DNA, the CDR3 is TGCAGCGTTGGACCCGGGGTCTACGAGCAGTACTTC. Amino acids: CSVGPGVYEQYF.